This T cell receptor (beta chain) is drawn from a study of blood T cell repertoires in COVID-19. Germline CDR1 and CDR2: KGHSH and LQKENI. The CDR3 is 18 amino acids. V lost 6 bases and J 3 bases, leaving 24 bases between the germline ends. Profiling relied on immunoSEQ multiplex PCR, and the TCRdb table lists in-frame clones only, not all of them. The table lists about 160,000 clones, roughly 88% of them singletons. Sequencing input: peripheral blood. This receptor was obtained from a man aged 60 to 75 who had recovered from COVID-19. The chain recombines TRBV18 with TRBJ1-5; tentatively, D is TRBD1 (5 bases). Written as DNA, the CDR3 is TGTGCCAGCTCCACCGGGGGTCTTGGGGGGACCTCCAATCAGCCCCAGCATTTT. This sequence encodes CASSTGGLGGTSNQPQHF. The complete variable domain, with remaining parts taken from reference TRBV18 and TRBJ1-5, reads NAGVMQNPRHLVRRRGQEARLRCSPMKGHSHVYWYRQLPEEGLKFMVYLQKENIIDESGMPKERFSAEFPKEGPSILRIQQVVRGDSAAYFCASSTGGLGGTSNQPQHFGDGTRLSIL.